Sequencing of this T cell receptor (beta chain) was carried out in a study of OX40 agonist ivuxolimab in advanced cancers. Study in general: All patients had ivuxolimab intravenously every 2 weeks at 0.01 to 10 mg/kg. Over 30% of patients had received prior checkpoint inhibitor therapy.

The V and J ends lost 1 base and 2 bases respectively, with 9 bases between them. CDR1 and CDR2 (germline): SGHAT, FQNNGV. The length of the CDR3 is 15 residues. Libraries were prepared by immunoSEQ multiplex PCR; TCRdb keeps only in-frame clonotypes and omits some of them. The sample shows tens of thousands of clones, approximately 78% of them seen only once. The chain carries TRBV11-2 and TRBJ2-1; maybe TRBD2 (6 bases). The receptor's source is an adult with an advanced solid tumor such as melanoma, head and neck, liver or kidney cancer. The source was CD4+ or CD8+ T cells sorted from blood, collected in a trial of the OX40 agonist ivuxolimab. DNA for the CDR3: TGTGCCAGCAGCTTAGGAGCGGGCACCTACAATGAGCAGTTCTTC. The encoded protein is CASSLGAGTYNEQFF.